Each of the 21 T cell receptor beta chains below was sequenced from the same sample in a study of patients with pleural tuberculosis. TCRdb re-analysed the reads in MiXCR, keeping a single row per CDR3 protein. The data show 45,000 to 60,000 distinct CDR3 sequences, 6% to 8% seen once. The receptors come from a human donor with pleural tuberculosis.

Ten or more counts support this clonotype. The CDR3 loop reads CASSVGAYGYTF. As DNA, the CDR3 is TGTGCCAGCAGTGTGGGCGCCTATGGCTACACCTTC. This chain joins TRBV2 and TRBJ1-2; D uncertain. Germline-derived CDR1 and CDR2 are SNHLY and FYNNEI. This CDR3 is 12 amino acids long. V was clipped by 4 bases and J by 4 bases, with 7 bases between them.

This clonotype has at least ten counts. The chain links TRBV2 to TRBJ2-2; 8 bases match TRBD1. The junction had 2 bases not matched to a gene; V was cut back by 5 bases and J by 3 bases. The CDR3 runs 14 residues. Germline V gene data show CDR1 as SNHLY and CDR2 as FYNNEI. For the CDR3, the DNA is TGTGCCAGCAGTTGGGGACAGGACACCGGGGAGCTGTTTTTT. The encoded protein is CASSWGQDTGELFF. Full variable domain (rest looked up from reference TRBV2 and TRBJ2-2): EPEVTQTPSHQVTQMGQEVILRCVPISNHLYFYWYRQILGQKVEFLVSFYNNEISEKSEIFDDQFSVERPDGSNFTLKIRSTKLEDSAMYFCASSWGQDTGELFFGEGSRLTVL.

This clonotype was detected many times. The CDR3: CATSDPPGRCVPYEQYV. The DNA of the CDR3 is TGTGCCACCAGTGATCCCCCGGGACGGTGCGTCCCCTACGAGCAGTACGTC. The chain employs TRBV24-1 and TRBJ2-7; either TRBD1 or TRBD2 may supply D (5 bases each). Trimming removed 3 bases at V and 2 bases at J, with 19 bases between. The CDR3 covers 17 residues. Germline V gene sequence: CDR1 KGHDR, CDR2 SFDVKD.

This clonotype was counted ten times or more. The V call is TRBV7-2, the J call TRBJ2-3; D gene ambiguous. The CDR3 extends over 14 amino acids. Per the germline V gene, CDR1 is SGHTA and CDR2 is FQGNSA. V lost 6 bases and J 3 bases, leaving 13 bases between the germline ends. The CDR3 spells CASRFASGTDTQYF. In DNA form, the CDR3 reads TGTGCCAGCAGGTTCGCCTCTGGGACAGATACGCAGTATTTT.

There are many counts of this clonotype. The chain has TRBV24-1 and TRBJ2-3; 9 bases are a match to TRBD1. Losses at the gene ends were 2 bases for V and 2 bases for J; bases not matched to a gene: 1. This CDR3 comprises 15 residues. Per the germline V gene, CDR1 is KGHDR and CDR2 is SFDVKD. The DNA of the CDR3 is TGTGCCACCAGTGATTACAGGGGGCACACAGATACGCAGTATTTT. This encodes CATSDYRGHTDTQYF.

This clonotype was seen ten or more times. The V and J genes are TRBV2 and TRBJ1-2, with D possibly matching TRBD1 (5 bases). CDR1 is SNHLY and CDR2 is FYNNEI in the germline V gene. CDR3 size: 13 residues. Between the trimmed V and J ends, which lost 3 bases and 4 bases, there was a span of 9 bases. CDR3 nucleotides: TGTGCCAGCAGTGACAGGGCGATCTATGGCTACACCTTC. This encodes CASSDRAIYGYTF.

This clonotype showed up many times. The CDR3 DNA reads TGTGCCAGCAGAACAGGACAGGCACCTCATTCACCCCTCCACTTT. The encoded protein is CASRTGQAPHSPLHF. The chain links TRBV2 to TRBJ1-6; 7 bases are a match to TRBD1. In germline, CDR1 is SNHLY, CDR2 FYNNEI. V shed 6 bases, J shed 8 bases, and the junction held 10 bases outside the gene matches. The CDR3 length is 15 residues.

This clonotype showed up many times. The chain joins TRBV19 to TRBJ1-2; a possible D gene is TRBD1 (6 bases). CDR3 size: 14 residues. Trimming shortened V by 5 bases and J by 3 bases, and 13 bases separated the two germline ends. Germline CDR1 LNHDA, CDR2 SQIVND (reference sequence). CDR3 sequence reads: CASSPTGSDYGYTF. As DNA, the CDR3 is TGTGCCAGTAGTCCCACAGGGTCGGACTATGGCTACACCTTC.

The sample holds many counts of this clonotype. V is TRBV19 and J is TRBJ1-1, with D unclear. V shed 7 bases and J shed 0 bases, with 9 bases lying between them. The CDR3 sequence is 13 residues long. Per the germline V gene, CDR1 is LNHDA and CDR2 is SQIVND (reference sequence). CDR3 nucleotides: TGTGCCAGTACTCCGACCCTGAACACTGAAGCTTTCTTT. Its protein is CASTPTLNTEAFF.

This clonotype was observed at least ten times. This chain connects TRBV20-1 to TRBJ2-3; D not certain. The CDR3 runs to 10 residues. Trimming pared 2 bases from V and 14 bases from J, leaving 11 bases between. Looked up from germline, CDR1 is DFQATT and CDR2 is SNEGSKA (reference sequence). This CDR3 reads CSARNADGYF. DNA of the CDR3: TGCAGTGCTAGAAACGCCGACGGGTATTTT.

V gene TRBV29-1 combines with J gene TRBJ1-4; D possibly corresponds to TRBD1 (5 bases). V lost 4 bases and J lost 6, with 12 bases in between. Germline-derived CDR1 and CDR2 are SQVTM and ANQGSEA. The CDR3 covers 13 residues. CDR3 nucleotide sequence: TGCAGCGTTGTTTCAGGGAGGGATGAAAAACTGTTTTTT. Its protein product is CSVVSGRDEKLFF.

This clonotype was found a few times. The V gene is TRBV11-1, the J gene TRBJ2-1; no clear D. Germline lookup yields CDR1 SGHAT and CDR2 FQDESV (reference sequence). V lost 1 base and J 4 bases, leaving 11 bases between the germline ends. CDR3 length: 15 residues. The CDR3 nucleotides read TGTGCCAGCAGCTTAGTTTTCGACGGATACAATGAGCAGTTCTTC. As protein: CASSLVFDGYNEQFF.

Many counts were recorded for this clonotype. This chain connects TRBV2 to TRBJ2-1; 10 bases fit TRBD1. The CDR3 is 15 amino acids. J gave up 8 bases and V 1 base, and 5 bases lay outside the gene matches. CDR1 SNHLY and CDR2 FYNNEI come from the germline V gene. CDR3: CASSEGTGGLYEQFF. The CDR3 coding sequence is TGTGCCAGCAGTGAAGGGACAGGGGGTCTGTATGAGCAGTTCTTC.

This clonotype was counted ten times or more. This chain links TRBV5-1 with TRBJ1-4; the D gene is possibly TRBD1 (5 bases). Trimming took 5 bases from V and 3 from J, leaving 14 bases between them. The CDR3 spans 15 residues. Germline V gives CDR1 SGHRS, CDR2 YFSETQ. The CDR3 DNA sequence: TGCGCCAGCAGTGGAGGGGAGAGGGCTAATGAAAAACTGTTTTTT. This translates into CASSGGERANEKLFF.

V is TRBV19 and J is TRBJ2-7; 7 nucleotides line up with TRBD1. The CDR3 is made up of 13 amino acids. The germline gives CDR1 LNHDA, CDR2 SQIVND (reference sequence). J lost 2 bases, V lost 5 bases, and 3 bases had no gene match. CDR3 coding DNA: TGTGCCAGTAGTTATCAGGGGGCCTACGAGCAGTACTTC. It codes for CASSYQGAYEQYF.

This clonotype was found many times. V gene TRBV27 combines with J gene TRBJ1-2; weak D call: TRBD1 (5 bases). The CDR3 contains 14 residues. V was clipped by 6 bases and J by 3 bases, with 14 bases between them. The germline V gene encodes CDR1 MNHEY and CDR2 SMNVEV (reference sequence). CDR3 in amino acids: CASSSGHGDYGYTF. The CDR3 bases are TGTGCCAGCAGCTCTGGACATGGAGACTATGGCTACACCTTC.

This clonotype was picked up many times. CDR3 in amino acids: CASSWDFTEAFF. The DNA for the CDR3 is TGTGCCAGCAGTTGGGACTTCACTGAAGCTTTCTTT. The V and J genes are TRBV12-3 or TRBV12-4 and TRBJ1-1; TRBD1 might be the D (5 bases). The CDR3 spans 12 residues. V lost 4 bases and J 4 bases, leaving 7 bases between the germline ends.

This clonotype was observed once. An end of the junction differs from the germline gene, which may be a read error. V and J are TRBV9 and TRBJ2-5, with 7 bases fitting TRBD1. This CDR3 comprises 15 residues. Germline-derived CDR1 and CDR2 are SGDLS and YYNGEE. The DNA of the CDR3 is TGTGCCAGCAGCCCCAGGGACAGACCAAAAGAGACCCAGTGCTTC. The encoded protein is CASSPRDRPKETQCF.

The rearrangement joins TRBV29-1 to TRBJ2-5; 9 bases fit TRBD1. V trimming: 6 bases; J trimming: 5 bases; junction bases outside the gene matches: 7. The CDR3 spans 13 residues. In germline, CDR1 is SQVTM, CDR2 ANQGSEA. The CDR3 sequence is CSVPGQGSETQYF. CDR3 sequence (DNA): TGCAGCGTCCCGGGACAGGGTTCGGAGACCCAGTACTTC.

Many counts were recorded for this clonotype. The chain links TRBV15 to TRBJ2-2; TRBD1 is a possible D gene (5 bases). V dropped 8 bases and J dropped 1 base, with 8 bases sitting between them. This CDR3 is built from 13 residues. From germline, CDR1 is LNHNV and CDR2 YYDKDF (reference sequence). The CDR3 bases are TGTGCCACCGGGGCCCAGAACACCGGGGAGCTGTTTTTT. This sequence encodes CATGAQNTGELFF.

About this clonotype: A much larger clonotype is one base distant, so this may be a read error. The genes are TRBV12-3 or TRBV12-4 and TRBJ1-1; D ambiguous. CDR3 length: 12 residues. Trimming took off 6 bases at V and 4 bases at J, with 9 bases between the two ends. The CDR3 bases are TGTGCCAGCAGCGAGATGGGCACTGAAGCTTTCTTT. Translated: CASSEMGTEAFF.